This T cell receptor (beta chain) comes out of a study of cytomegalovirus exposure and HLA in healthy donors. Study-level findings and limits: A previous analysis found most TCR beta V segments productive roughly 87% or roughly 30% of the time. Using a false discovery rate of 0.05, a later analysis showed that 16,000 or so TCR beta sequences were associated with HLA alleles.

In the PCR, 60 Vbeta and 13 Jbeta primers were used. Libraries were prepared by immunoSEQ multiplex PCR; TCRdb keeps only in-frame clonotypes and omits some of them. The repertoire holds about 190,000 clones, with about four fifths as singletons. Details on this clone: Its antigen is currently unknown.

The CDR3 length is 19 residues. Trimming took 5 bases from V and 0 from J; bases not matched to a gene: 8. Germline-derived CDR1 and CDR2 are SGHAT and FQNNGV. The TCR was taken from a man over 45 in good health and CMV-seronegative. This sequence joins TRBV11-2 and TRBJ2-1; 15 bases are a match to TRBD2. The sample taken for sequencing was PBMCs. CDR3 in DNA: TGTGCCAGCAGCCCGGGACTAGCGGGAGGTGCGAGCTCCTACAATGAGCAGTTCTTC. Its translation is CASSPGLAGGASSYNEQFF.